The source of this TCR beta chain is a study of cytomegalovirus exposure and HLA in healthy donors (dated by TCRdb to 2015 to 2018). In the study overall: In an earlier analysis of 450 to 750 of the donors, approximately 300 Gb of sequence data and 90 million to 120 million unique TCR beta sequences from about 179 million T cells were reported. In the later analysis, no new phenotypic data were used to find candidate immune exposures; instead, reliance was placed on TCR beta sequences and their occurrence across donors. Class I and class II HLA loci were covered by the typing at four-digit resolution. A later analysis re-analyzed previously published TCR beta repertoires from roughly 690 donors and added high-resolution HLA genotyping to study TCR occurrence patterns. Every discovery cohort repertoire had been produced on one sequencing platform. Using immunosequencing, the study profiled T cell repertoires from roughly 650 subjects and related those repertoires to cytomegalovirus serostatus. Of the 350 to 400 genotyped donors, 65% to 90% fell in the genetic ancestry cluster associated with self-reported Caucasian donors. Donor age, sex, ethnicity and CMV serostatus were compiled alongside the repertoire data. The study aimed to test whether cataloging public T cell receptors could reveal signatures of past pathogen exposure. A later genetic analysis used genome-wide SNP genotypes for about 55% of the 666 donors, treating that subset as a discovery cohort. The study combined high-throughput TCR immunosequencing, statistical association of individual TCRs with disease status, and machine learning to predict cytomegalovirus infection status. Around 320 gigabases of sequencing data and roughly 90 million unique TCR sequences were included in an early release covering 500 to 750 HLA-typed donors. Roughly 5 DR-DQ haplotypes were handled as single units for association and clustering, since linkage in the cohort was strong. An earlier analysis of approximately 630 of the donors applied high-throughput TCR beta sequencing to assess whether each TCR beta V gene segment acted as functional or pseudogenic. Among roughly 400 genotyped donors of the cohort, an average of about 220,000 unique TCR beta nucleotide sequences was sequenced per donor, of which 15% to 20% were non-productive. Besides the first cohort of about 730 subjects, a separate validation cohort made up of around 120 different subjects was used. The number of donors typed differed by locus, with roughly 629-640 for A, B, C, DRB1 and DQB1, roughly 520 for DQA1, about 610 for DPA1, and approximately 470 for DPB1. Overall study results and their limits: A further reported finding was that TCR beta sequences accurately predicted the HLA-A and HLA-B alleles for most subjects in the first cohort. HLA typing was unavailable for some donors at each locus, so association tests used only the typed subset. The classifier was reported to diagnose cytomegalovirus status with high specificity and sensitivity in both the original and validation cohorts. A cluster of highly shared sequence variants was judged likely to be a technical artifact of the sequencing pipeline. Correlated functional status among segregating V segments might be attributable to linkage disequilibrium, but an unknown experimental factor could not be ruled out. Compared with equally common non-associated chains, HLA-associated TCR beta chains in a later analysis were more clonally expanded and had lower generation probabilities. CMV serostatus was the only immune exposure information available for the cohort. Strong co-occurrence of HLA alleles, especially DR and DQ, made assigning TCR associations to individual alleles difficult. In vitro tests confirmed that three of the cytomegalovirus-associated TCR beta chains recognize cytomegalovirus antigens. V-gene and J-gene trimming of TCR beta chains was associated with a missense DCLRE1C variant in a later genetic analysis, and the association was replicated in an independent cohort. It was suggested by the authors that the approach could potentially be generalized to other disease states and immunological phenotypes. At a false discovery rate of 0.05, a later analysis linked under 20,000 TCR beta sequences to specific HLA alleles. Some IMGT-functional V segments, including TRBV6-2 and TRBV6-3, could not be told apart with the 87-base-pair reads, so those segments were excluded. The study listed 164 TCR beta chains as associated with cytomegalovirus. A later analysis found that TCR association rates varied across HLA loci, with DRB1 alleles showing the most associated TCRs and HLA-C alleles the fewest. Because counts were too low, about 15 rarely observed V segments, including chromosome 9 orphons, were left out of the earlier analysis of 587 of the donors. Only TCR beta chains were sequenced in this cohort, and the absence of alpha or paired-chain data limited detectable features. In a later analysis, several top co-occurrence clusters were reported to appear linked to parvovirus B19, influenza, CMV and Epstein-Barr virus. Most TCR sequences were seen in very few donors, while some public TCRs were found in many individuals. According to a later analysis, most CMV-associated TCR beta chains appeared to be HLA-restricted, and the HLA associations seemed to be driven largely by CMV exposure. In an earlier analysis of some 540 of the donors, most TCR beta V segments appeared in productive rearrangements about 87% or about 30% of the time, broadly matching IMGT annotations. According to a later genetic analysis, donors in an Asian-associated ancestry cluster had fewer N-insertions in productive TCRs than the roughly 670-donor mean. Presence/absence analyses assumed roughly uniform sequencing depth across donors, an assumption that may not hold.

The CDR3 starts with the cysteine, ends with the phenylalanine, and has 15 residues. The DNA shown is the 45-base CDR3, in frame from base 1. V is clipped by 2 bases and J by 4 bases, and the sequence between their germline boundaries is 12 bases long. The germline V gene specifies SGHTA as CDR1 and FQGTGA as CDR2. In regard to this clone: Its specific antigen is unknown. No much larger clonotype is one base removed from it; base qualities were not supplied.

In total, 630 or so healthy bone marrow donors made up the cohort. Cohort members were all nominally healthy when sampled, although unrecorded immune exposures were likely present. The donor was CMV seronegative and was included in the group of approximately 350 seronegative cohort members. Every donor gave a peripheral blood sample, and the peripheral blood mononuclear cells from that sample were used for TCR beta sequencing. Genomic DNA extraction from the blood cell samples was performed with the Qiagen DNeasy Blood Extraction Kit. To prepare the library, the immunoSEQ multiplex PCR assay was applied. The multiplex PCR relied on a mix of 60 forward primers for TCR Vbeta segments and 13 reverse primers for TCR Jbeta segments. The CDR3 region of rearranged TCR beta genes was amplified from genomic DNA with a multiplex PCR assay. The amplified TCR beta libraries were sequenced on the Illumina HiSeq System as 87-base-pair reads. As for the authors' bioinformatics: Across the 500 to 850 repertoires, a later analysis counted 75 million to 90 million unique TCR beta chains, roughly 11 million of which were shared by at least two donors. A nearest-neighbor algorithm error-corrected the raw reads and collapsed the reads into unique sequences, merging closely related sequences to remove PCR and sequencing errors. To assign V, D and J gene segments, CDR3 sequences were aligned to IMGT reference sequences. For a sequence to be retained, a match of at least six nucleotides to both a V gene segment and a J gene segment was required. A rearrangement was called productive if the CDR3 had no stop codons and remained in frame with V and J, and every other rearrangement was called non-productive. Following IMGT convention, CDR3 was defined as the stretch from the second conserved V-encoded cysteine to the conserved J-encoded phenylalanine. Sequences without an unambiguous match to a single V gene segment were excluded from the earlier analysis of 500 to 700 of the donors. In an earlier analysis of a few hundred of the donors, V segments were called functional above 56.7% productive rearrangements and were called segregating when the between-donor standard deviation exceeded 5%. A statistical classification framework was developed to diagnose cytomegalovirus status using the catalog of TCR beta chain sequences. V and J gene assignment, in a later analysis, came from comparing TCR nucleotide sequences with IMGT/GENE-DB human TR gene sequences. In a later analysis, CDR3 sequences and most-parsimonious VDJ recombination scenarios were assigned using the TCRdist pipeline. A later analysis defined each TCR beta chain by its CDR3 amino acid sequence plus V-gene family, and excluded reads lacking a unique V-gene family. To address suspected cross-contamination and a sequencing artifact, a later analysis removed several hundred highly shared, low-generation-probability nucleotide sequences. For each public chain, a later analysis derived a clonal expansion index from normalized ranks of inferred template counts within each repertoire. Generation probabilities in a later analysis came from a VDJ recombination model fitted to out-of-frame rearrangements, and those results were checked against IGoR. Hypergeometric tests were used in a later analysis to score TCR-TCR, TCR-HLA and TCR-CMV co-occurrence, with a repertoire-size bias correction applied to the TCR pairs. In a later analysis, false discovery rates were estimated by permuting HLA or CMV assignments 20 times. In a later analysis, co-occurring TCRs were grouped using DBSCAN, with TCRdist sequence similarity added in when clustering inside HLA-allele-positive subsets. For co-occurrence clustering, repertoires with fewer than 30,000 or more than 120,000 public chains were excluded, along with four to six repertoires with anomalous nucleotide sharing. TCRdb took over this immuneACCESS table, retaining in-frame rearrangements with V and J assigned. Such tables are incomplete; in checked studies, under half of the missing clones stem from an unresolved V gene, and the remainder is unexplained. The V and J calls and clone size were taken over from that table, and D and trimming were inferred from the DNA. Counted in this sample were roughly 100,000 clones; 60% to 80% of them appeared once. 3.2% of the sample comes from the top ten.

The rearrangement joined TRBV7-3 to TRBJ1-3, and possibly TRBD1, on 5 matching bases. This sequence was found in a man in his 60s in good health and CMV-seronegative. Sequenced material: PBMCs. The DNA sequence follows: TGTGCCAGCAGCTTATCGGGGGTACACGGAAACACCATATATTTT. Translated, it reads CASSLSGVHGNTIYF.